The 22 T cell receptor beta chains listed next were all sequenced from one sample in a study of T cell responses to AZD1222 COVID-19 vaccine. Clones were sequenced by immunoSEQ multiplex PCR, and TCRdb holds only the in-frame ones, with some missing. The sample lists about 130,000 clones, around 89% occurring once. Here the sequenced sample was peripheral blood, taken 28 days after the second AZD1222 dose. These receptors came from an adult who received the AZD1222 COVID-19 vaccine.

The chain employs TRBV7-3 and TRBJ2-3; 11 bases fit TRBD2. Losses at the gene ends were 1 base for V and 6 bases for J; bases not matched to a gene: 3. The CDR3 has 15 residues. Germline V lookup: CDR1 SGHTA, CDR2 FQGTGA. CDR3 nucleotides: TGTGCCAGCAGCTTAAATAGCGGGGGGGCTGATACGCAGTATTTT. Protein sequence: CASSLNSGGADTQYF.

In DNA, the CDR3 is TGTGCCAGCACCTTCGGGGGGACTAGCGGGCAAGAGCAGTTCTTC. Its protein product is CASTFGGTSGQEQFF. J is TRBJ2-1 and V is TRBV9, with 12 bases matching TRBD2. V lost 6 bases and J lost 10; bases outside the gene matches: 11. Germline V lookup: CDR1 SGDLS, CDR2 YYNGEE. The CDR3 spans 15 residues.

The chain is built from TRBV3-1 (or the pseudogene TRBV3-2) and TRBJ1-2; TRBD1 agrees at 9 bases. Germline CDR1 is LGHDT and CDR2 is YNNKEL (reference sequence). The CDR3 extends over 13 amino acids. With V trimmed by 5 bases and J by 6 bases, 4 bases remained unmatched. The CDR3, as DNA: TGTGCCAGCAGCTCCTGGGACAGGGATGGCTACACCTTC. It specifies CASSSWDRDGYTF.

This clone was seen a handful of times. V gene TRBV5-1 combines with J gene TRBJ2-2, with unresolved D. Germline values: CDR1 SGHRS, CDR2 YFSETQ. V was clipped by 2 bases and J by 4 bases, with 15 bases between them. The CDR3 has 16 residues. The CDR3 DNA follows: TGCGCCAGCAGCTTCCCCCGCGGCGGCGGCACCGGGGAGCTGTTTTTT. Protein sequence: CASSFPRGGGTGELFF.

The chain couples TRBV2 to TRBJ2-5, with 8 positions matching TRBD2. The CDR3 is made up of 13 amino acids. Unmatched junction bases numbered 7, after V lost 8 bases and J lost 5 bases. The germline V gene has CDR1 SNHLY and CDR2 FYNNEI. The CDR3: CASLTGGYETQYF. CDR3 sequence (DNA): TGTGCCAGCCTCACGGGAGGGTACGAGACCCAGTACTTC. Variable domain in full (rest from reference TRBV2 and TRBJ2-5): EPEVTQTPSHQVTQMGQEVILRCVPISNHLYFYWYRQILGQKVEFLVSFYNNEISEKSEIFDDQFSVERPDGSNFTLKIRSTKLEDSAMYFCASLTGGYETQYFGPGTRLLVL.

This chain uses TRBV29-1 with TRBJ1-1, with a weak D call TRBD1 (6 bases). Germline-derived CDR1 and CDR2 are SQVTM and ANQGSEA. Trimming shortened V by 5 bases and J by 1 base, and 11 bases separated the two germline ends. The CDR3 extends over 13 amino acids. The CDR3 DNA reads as TGCAGCGTTTTAACAGGGAGGAACACTGAAGCTTTCTTT. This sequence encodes CSVLTGRNTEAFF. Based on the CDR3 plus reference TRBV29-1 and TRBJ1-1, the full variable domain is SAVISQKPSRDICQRGTSLTIQCQVDSQVTMMFWYRQQPGQSLTLIATANQGSEATYESGFVIDKFPISRPNLTFSTLTVSNMSPEDSSIYLCSVLTGRNTEAFFGQGTRLTVV.

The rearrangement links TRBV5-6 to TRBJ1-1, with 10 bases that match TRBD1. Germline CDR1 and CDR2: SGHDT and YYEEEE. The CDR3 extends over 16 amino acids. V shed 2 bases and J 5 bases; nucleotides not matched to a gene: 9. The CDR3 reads CASSLFGTGVETEAFF. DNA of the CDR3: TGTGCCAGCAGCTTATTCGGGACAGGGGTGGAAACTGAAGCTTTCTTT. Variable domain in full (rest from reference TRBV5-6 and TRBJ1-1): DAGVTQSPTHLIKTRGQQVTLRCSPKSGHDTVSWYQQALGQGPQFIFQYYEEEERQRGNFPDRFSGHQFPNYSSELNVNALLLGDSALYLCASSLFGTGVETEAFFGQGTRLTVV.

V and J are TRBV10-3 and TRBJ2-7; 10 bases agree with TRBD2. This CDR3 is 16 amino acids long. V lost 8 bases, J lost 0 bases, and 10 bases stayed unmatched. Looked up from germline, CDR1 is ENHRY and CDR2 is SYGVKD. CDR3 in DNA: TGTGCCATCGGGGGGGGACTAGCGTCGGGCTCCTACGAGCAGTACTTC. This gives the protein CAIGGGLASGSYEQYF.

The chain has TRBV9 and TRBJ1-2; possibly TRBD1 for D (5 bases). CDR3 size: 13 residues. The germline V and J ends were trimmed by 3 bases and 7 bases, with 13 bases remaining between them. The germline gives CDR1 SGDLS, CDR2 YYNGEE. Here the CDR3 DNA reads TGTGCCAGCAGCGCGTCCGGGACGGTTGGCTACACCTTC. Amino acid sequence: CASSASGTVGYTF.

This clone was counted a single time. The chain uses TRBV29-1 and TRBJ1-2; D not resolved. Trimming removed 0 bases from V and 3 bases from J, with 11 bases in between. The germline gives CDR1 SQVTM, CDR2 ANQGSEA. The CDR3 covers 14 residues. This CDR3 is CSVEDGSPYYGYTF. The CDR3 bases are TGCAGCGTTGAAGATGGGTCCCCTTACTATGGCTACACCTTC.

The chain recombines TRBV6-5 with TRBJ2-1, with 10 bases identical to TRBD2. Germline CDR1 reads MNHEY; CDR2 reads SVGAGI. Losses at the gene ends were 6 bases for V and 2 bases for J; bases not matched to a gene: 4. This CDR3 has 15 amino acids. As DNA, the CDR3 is TGTGCCAGCAGGGGAGCGGGAGGGCCCTACAATGAGCAGTTCTTC. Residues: CASRGAGGPYNEQFF.

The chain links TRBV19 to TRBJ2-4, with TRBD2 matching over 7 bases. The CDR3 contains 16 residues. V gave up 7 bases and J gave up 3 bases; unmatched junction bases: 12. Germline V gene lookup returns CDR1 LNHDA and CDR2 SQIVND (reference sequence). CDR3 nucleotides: TGTGCCAGTACCCCCCGGGGAGGGGACTTCAAAAACATTCAGTACTTC. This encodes CASTPRGGDFKNIQYF.

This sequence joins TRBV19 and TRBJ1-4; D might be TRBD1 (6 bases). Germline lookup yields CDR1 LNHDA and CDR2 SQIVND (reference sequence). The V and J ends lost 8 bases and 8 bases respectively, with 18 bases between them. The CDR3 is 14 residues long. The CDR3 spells CASGPGATGEKLFF. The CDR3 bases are TGTGCCAGTGGTCCGGGGGCTACTGGAGAAAAACTGTTTTTT.

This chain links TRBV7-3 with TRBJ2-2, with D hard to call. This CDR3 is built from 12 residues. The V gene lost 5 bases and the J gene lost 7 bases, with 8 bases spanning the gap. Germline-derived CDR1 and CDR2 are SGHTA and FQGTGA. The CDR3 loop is CASSPPLGELFF. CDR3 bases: TGTGCCAGCAGCCCCCCCCTCGGGGAGCTGTTTTTT.

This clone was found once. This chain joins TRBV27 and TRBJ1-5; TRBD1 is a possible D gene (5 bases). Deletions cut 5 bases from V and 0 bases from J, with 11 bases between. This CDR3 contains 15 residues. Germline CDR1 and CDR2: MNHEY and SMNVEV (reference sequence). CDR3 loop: CASSDRTISNQPQHF. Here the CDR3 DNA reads TGTGCCAGCAGTGACAGAACCATTAGCAATCAGCCCCAGCATTTT.

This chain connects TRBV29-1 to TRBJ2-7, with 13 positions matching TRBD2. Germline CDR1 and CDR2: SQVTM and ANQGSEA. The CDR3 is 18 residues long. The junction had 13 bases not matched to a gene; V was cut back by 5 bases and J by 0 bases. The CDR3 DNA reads TGCAGCGTTATACCGGGACTAGCGGGGCCTTTCCCCTCCTACGAGCAGTACTTC. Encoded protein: CSVIPGLAGPFPSYEQYF.

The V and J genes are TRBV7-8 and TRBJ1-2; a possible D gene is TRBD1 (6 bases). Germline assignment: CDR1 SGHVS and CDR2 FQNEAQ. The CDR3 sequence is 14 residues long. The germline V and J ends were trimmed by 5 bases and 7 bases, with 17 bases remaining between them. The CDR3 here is CASSLGQPYSGYTF. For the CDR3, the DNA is TGTGCCAGCAGCCTAGGACAGCCCTATTCTGGCTACACCTTC.

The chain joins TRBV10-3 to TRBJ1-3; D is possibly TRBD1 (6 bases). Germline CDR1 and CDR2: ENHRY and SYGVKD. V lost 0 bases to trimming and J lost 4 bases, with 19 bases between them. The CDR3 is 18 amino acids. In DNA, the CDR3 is TGTGCCATCAGTGAGTCCGTTGGGGGGCGCGGAGTCGGAAACACCATATATTTT. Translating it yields CAISESVGGRGVGNTIYF.

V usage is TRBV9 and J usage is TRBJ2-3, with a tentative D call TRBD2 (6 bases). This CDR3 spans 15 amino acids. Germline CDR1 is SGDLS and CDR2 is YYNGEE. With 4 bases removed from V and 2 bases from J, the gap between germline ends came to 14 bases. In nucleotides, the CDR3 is TGTGCCAGCAGCCTGGGGGGATCCTACACAGATACGCAGTATTTT. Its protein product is CASSLGGSYTDTQYF.

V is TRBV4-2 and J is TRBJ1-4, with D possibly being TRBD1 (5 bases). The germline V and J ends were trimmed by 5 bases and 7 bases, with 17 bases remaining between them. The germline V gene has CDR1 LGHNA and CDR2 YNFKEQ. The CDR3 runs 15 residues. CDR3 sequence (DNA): TGTGCCAGCAGCGGAGGACAACTGGAGATTGAAAAACTGTTTTTT. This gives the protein CASSGGQLEIEKLFF.

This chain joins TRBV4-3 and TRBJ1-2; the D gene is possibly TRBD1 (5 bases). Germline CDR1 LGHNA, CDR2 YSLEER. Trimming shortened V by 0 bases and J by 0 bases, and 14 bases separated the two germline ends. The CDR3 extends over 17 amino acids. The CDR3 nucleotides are TGCGCCAGCAGCCAAGAGCCCCAGGGAGGGTCTAACTATGGCTACACCTTC. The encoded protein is CASSQEPQGGSNYGYTF.

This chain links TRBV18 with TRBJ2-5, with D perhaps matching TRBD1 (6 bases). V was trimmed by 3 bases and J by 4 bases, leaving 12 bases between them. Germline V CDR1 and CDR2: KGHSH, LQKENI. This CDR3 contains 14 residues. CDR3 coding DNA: TGTGCCAGCTCACCTGTGTTAGGGGGAGAGACCCAGTACTTC. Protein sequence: CASSPVLGGETQYF. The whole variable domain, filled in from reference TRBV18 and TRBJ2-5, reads NAGVMQNPRHLVRRRGQEARLRCSPMKGHSHVYWYRQLPEEGLKFMVYLQKENIIDESGMPKERFSAEFPKEGPSILRIQQVVRGDSAAYFCASSPVLGGETQYFGPGTRLLVL.